A single sample is the source of the 2 T cell receptor beta chains below, sequenced in a study of OX40 agonist ivuxolimab in advanced cancers. Profiled with immunoSEQ multiplex PCR; TCRdb holds only in-frame clones, not every one. This sample yields more than 65,000 clones, of which around 94% are seen a single time; around 14% belongs to the top ten. This sample comprised CD4+ or CD8+ T cells sorted from blood, obtained in a trial of the OX40 agonist ivuxolimab. Source of these receptors: an adult with an advanced solid tumor such as melanoma, head and neck, liver or kidney cancer.

The rearrangement joins TRBV10-2 to TRBJ2-7; TRBD1 agrees at 8 bases. J lost 0 bases, V lost 6 bases, and 7 bases had no gene match. This CDR3 has 15 amino acids. The germline CDR1 and CDR2 sequences are WSHSY and SAAADI. The CDR3 reads CASSETGASSYEQYF. The CDR3 region has the DNA TGCGCCAGCAGCGAGACAGGGGCCAGCTCCTACGAGCAGTACTTC.

The chain has TRBV27 and TRBJ1-3; D is undetermined. Looked up from germline, CDR1 is MNHEY and CDR2 is SMNVEV (reference sequence). V was cut by 5 bases and J by 2 bases, with 13 bases left in between. CDR3 size: 15 residues. The chain's CDR3 is CASSQTAGTGNTIYF. The DNA for the CDR3 is TGTGCCAGCAGTCAAACAGCGGGGACTGGAAACACCATATATTTT.